What follows describes a single T cell receptor (beta chain). As yet, its antigen is unknown. These data originate in a study of T cells in Graves' hyperthyroidism and ophthalmopathy. Study-wide points: A model of 13 V-J features distinguished ophthalmopathy from stable hyperthyroidism. Most expanded thyroid clonotypes above 0.001 recurred in blood.

Clinical symptoms, serum thyroxine, TRAb, thyroid ultrasound and orbital computed tomography informed diagnoses. TCR beta CDR3 regions were amplified from RNA. TCR CDR3 regions were first amplified by RT-PCR with HTBI primers. TCRdb recomputed calls from the multiplex PCR reads with MiXCR, one row per CDR3 protein. The data hold around 500,000 distinct CDR3 sequences, with roughly 22% observed a single time. Germline V lookup: CDR1 MDHEN, CDR2 SYDVKM. Trimming removed 10 bases from V and 6 bases from J; junction bases left unmatched: 14. The CDR3 has 14 residues. The clonotype comes from a woman in her sixties or seventies with Graves' ophthalmopathy. Specimen: blood. This chain connects TRBV28 to TRBJ1-2; TRBD1 matches at 7 bases. DNA of the CDR3: TGTGCCACCACAGAGAGACAGGGTTTGCATGGCTACACCTTC. It specifies CATTERQGLHGYTF.